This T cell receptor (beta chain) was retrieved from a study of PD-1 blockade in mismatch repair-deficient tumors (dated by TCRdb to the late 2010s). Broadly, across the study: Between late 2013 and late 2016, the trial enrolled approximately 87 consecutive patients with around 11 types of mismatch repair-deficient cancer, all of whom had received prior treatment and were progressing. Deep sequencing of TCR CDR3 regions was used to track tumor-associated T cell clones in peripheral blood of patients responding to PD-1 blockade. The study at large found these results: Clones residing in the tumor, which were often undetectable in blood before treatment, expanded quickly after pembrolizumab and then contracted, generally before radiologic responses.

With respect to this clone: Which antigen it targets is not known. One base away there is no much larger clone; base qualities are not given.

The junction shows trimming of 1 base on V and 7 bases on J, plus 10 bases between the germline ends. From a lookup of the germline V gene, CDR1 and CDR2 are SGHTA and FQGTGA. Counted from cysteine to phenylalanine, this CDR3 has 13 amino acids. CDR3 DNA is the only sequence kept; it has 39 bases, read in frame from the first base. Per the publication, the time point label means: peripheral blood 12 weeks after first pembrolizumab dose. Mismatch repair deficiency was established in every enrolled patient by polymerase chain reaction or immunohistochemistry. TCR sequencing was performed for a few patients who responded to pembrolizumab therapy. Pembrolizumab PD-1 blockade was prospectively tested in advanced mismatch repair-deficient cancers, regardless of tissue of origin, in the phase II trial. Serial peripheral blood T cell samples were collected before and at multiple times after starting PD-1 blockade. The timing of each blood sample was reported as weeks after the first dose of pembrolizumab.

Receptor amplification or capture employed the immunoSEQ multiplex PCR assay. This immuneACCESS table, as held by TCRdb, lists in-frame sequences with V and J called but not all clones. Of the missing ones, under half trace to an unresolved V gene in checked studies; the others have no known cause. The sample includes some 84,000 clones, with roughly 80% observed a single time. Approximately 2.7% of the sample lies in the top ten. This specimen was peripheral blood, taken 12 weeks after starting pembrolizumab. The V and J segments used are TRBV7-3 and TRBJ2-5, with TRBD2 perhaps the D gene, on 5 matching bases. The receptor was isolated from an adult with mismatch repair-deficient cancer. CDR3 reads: CASSLNPSGTQYF. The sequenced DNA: TGTGCCAGCAGCTTAAACCCCAGCGGGACCCAGTACTTC.